These 8 T cell receptor beta chains were sequenced from one sample in a study of spatial heterogeneity in lung cancer. Time point described: sample taken at primary tumor resection. TCRdb recomputed calls from the 5' RACE reads with MiXCR, one row per CDR3 protein. The sample records 7,500 to 8,000 distinct CDR3 sequences, about 8.8% being singletons. The material was normal lung tissue next to the tumor, obtained at surgery. These receptors all stem from a male donor with early-stage non-small cell lung cancer.

The table lists this clonotype with many counts. The chain has TRBV12-3 or TRBV12-4 and TRBJ1-3; 8 bases agree with TRBD1. CDR3 length equals 14 residues. V lost 5 bases to trimming and J lost 4 bases; unmatched junction nucleotides: 4. CDR3 DNA: TGTGCCAGCAGTACCCGGACAGGGGGAAACACCATATATTTT. Encoded protein: CASSTRTGGNTIYF.

This clonotype was observed many times. The rearrangement joins TRBV20-1 to TRBJ2-5, with 10 nucleotides matching TRBD2. The V gene's germline CDR1 is DFQATT and CDR2 SNEGSKA (reference sequence). The junction had 6 bases not matched to a gene; V was cut back by 0 bases and J by 5 bases. The CDR3 totals 15 residues. Here the CDR3 DNA reads TGCAGTGCTAGAGATCCCGCTAGCGGGGGTGAGACCCAGTACTTC. Residues: CSARDPASGGETQYF.

This sequence joins TRBV11-2 and TRBJ1-5; D is perhaps TRBD1 (6 bases). This CDR3 spans 15 amino acids. Germline-derived CDR1 and CDR2 are SGHAT and FQNNGV. The V end lost 0 bases, the J end lost 5 bases, and 11 bases lay between the germline ends. The CDR3 nucleotides are TGTGCCAGCAGCTTAGATCAGGGGACTTATCAGCCCCAGCATTTT. Amino acid sequence: CASSLDQGTYQPQHF.

This clonotype was counted many times. The gene calls are TRBV12-3 or TRBV12-4 and TRBJ2-7; 9 nucleotides line up with TRBD2. Trimming took 6 bases from V and 4 from J; bases not matched to a gene: 4. CDR3 length equals 13 residues. CDR3 in DNA: TGTGCCAGCAGCCTGACTAGCGGTTACGAGCAGTACTTC. Translated: CASSLTSGYEQYF.

This clonotype was recorded many times. V gene TRBV5-6 combines with J gene TRBJ2-7, with 9 nucleotides matching TRBD1. V lost 1 base, J lost 5 bases, and 4 bases stayed unmatched. The CDR3 contains 14 residues. CDR1 SGHDT and CDR2 YYEEEE come from the germline V gene. In nucleotides, the CDR3 is TGTGCCAGCAGCTTGATTGGACAGGGGAACGAGCAGTACTTC. The encoded protein is CASSLIGQGNEQYF.

The sample holds many counts of this clonotype. The chain couples TRBV7-3 to TRBJ2-2, with a possible D match to TRBD1 (6 bases). This CDR3 is 14 amino acids long. Between the trimmed V and J ends, which lost 4 bases and 3 bases, there was a span of 9 bases. CDR1 and CDR2 (germline): SGHTA, FQGTGA. CDR3 residues: CASSSGQHTGELFF. The CDR3 DNA sequence: TGTGCCAGCAGCTCCGGACAGCACACCGGGGAGCTGTTTTTT.

This clonotype was counted many times. The chain has TRBV5-1 and TRBJ2-3, with D perhaps TRBD2 (6 bases). Germline values: CDR1 SGHRS, CDR2 YFSETQ. This CDR3 is built from 14 residues. The V end lost 0 bases, the J end lost 6 bases, and 11 bases lay between the germline ends. The CDR3 reads CASSLGTTADTQYF. The CDR3 nucleotides are TGCGCCAGCAGCTTGGGGACTACGGCCGATACGCAGTATTTT. Together with reference TRBV5-1 and TRBJ2-3, the CDR3 gives the full variable domain: KAGVTQTPRYLIKTRGQQVTLSCSPISGHRSVSWYQQTPGQGLQFLFEYFSETQRNKGNFPGRFSGRQFSNSRSEMNVSTLELGDSALYLCASSLGTTADTQYFGPGTRLTVL.

In its sample, this clonotype was seen many times. The chain carries TRBV11-2 and TRBJ1-1, with 8 bases matching TRBD1. Trimming removed 4 bases from V and 5 bases from J; junction bases left unmatched: 9. This CDR3 has 15 residues. Per the germline V gene, CDR1 is SGHAT and CDR2 is FQNNGV. CDR3 amino acids: CASSSGQGGSTEAFF. CDR3 nucleotides: TGTGCCAGCAGCTCAGGACAGGGAGGGAGTACTGAAGCTTTCTTT.